What follows are 9 T cell receptor beta chains derived from one specimen sequenced in a study of cytomegalovirus exposure and HLA in healthy donors (dated by TCRdb to 2015 to 2018). Library construction relied on the immunoSEQ multiplex PCR assay. TCRdb provides this immuneACCESS table in a form limited to in-frame rearrangements. Some clones are lacking; in checked studies, under half of them reflect an unresolved V gene, and why the rest are absent is not known. The sample table lists some 98,000 clones, less than 90% of them with a count of one. Clones ranked in the top ten supply about 6.5% of the sample. The sequenced material came from PBMCs. These receptors all stem from a man in his late teens or twenties in good health and CMV-seropositive.

The chain joins TRBV28 to TRBJ2-7; TRBD1 is a possible D gene (5 bases). Germline CDR1 and CDR2: MDHEN and SYDVKM. The CDR3 has 13 residues. The V gene lost 2 bases and the J gene lost 7 bases, with 12 bases spanning the gap. CDR3 sequence: CASSLSFPGEQYF. The CDR3 bases are TGTGCCAGCAGTTTAAGTTTCCCAGGGGAGCAGTACTTC.

The chain links TRBV7-9 to TRBJ1-1; tentatively, D is TRBD1 (6 bases). CDR3 length equals 14 residues. Per the germline V gene, CDR1 is SEHNR and CDR2 is FQNEAQ (reference sequence). V was shortened by 3 bases and J by 4 bases, with 12 bases between the two germline ends. The CDR3 reads CASSFVGGVTEAFF. The DNA of the CDR3 is TGTGCCAGCAGCTTCGTAGGGGGAGTCACTGAAGCTTTCTTT. The full variable domain, its missing parts supplied by reference TRBV7-9 and TRBJ1-1, is DTGVSQNPRHKITKRGQNVTFRCDPISEHNRLYWYRQTLGQGPEFLTYFQNEAQLEKSRLLSDRFSAERPKGSFSTLEIQRTEQGDSAMYLCASSFVGGVTEAFFGQGTRLTVV.

This clone was counted only a few times. The chain uses TRBV29-1 and TRBJ2-3, with 11 bases matching TRBD2. The CDR3 covers 16 residues. Germline CDR1 reads SQVTM; CDR2 reads ANQGSEA. Trimming at V came to 4 bases and at J to 0 bases, leaving 6 bases not matched to a gene. The CDR3: CSVAGRTSGSTDTQYF. In DNA form, the CDR3 reads TGCAGCGTTGCGGGCCGGACTAGCGGGAGCACAGATACGCAGTATTTT.

This sequence joins TRBV28 and TRBJ2-2, with TRBD2 matching 7 bases. The ends lost 6 bases at V and 1 base at J; junction bases unmatched: 5. CDR3 length: 15 residues. Germline assignment: CDR1 MDHEN and CDR2 SYDVKM. CDR3: CASSRGGRNTGELFF. The CDR3 DNA sequence: TGTGCCAGCAGCCGTGGCGGGAGGAACACCGGGGAGCTGTTTTTT.

The chain's CDR3 is CASSLRGQGFGNEQFF. CDR3 DNA sequence: TGTGCCAGCAGCTTAAGGGGACAGGGGTTTGGCAATGAGCAGTTCTTC. V usage is TRBV5-6 and J usage is TRBJ2-1; 10 positions agree with TRBD1. The CDR3 totals 16 residues. V lost 2 bases, J lost 6 bases, and 8 bases stayed unmatched. Germline V CDR1 and CDR2: SGHDT, YYEEEE.

The rearrangement joins TRBV11-3 to TRBJ1-1; D not certain. The CDR3 covers 14 residues. Trimming stripped 3 bases from V and 1 base from J, with 9 bases between. Germline V gene sequence: CDR1 SGHNT, CDR2 YENEEA. In DNA, the CDR3 is TGTGCCAGCAGCTTGCGGAGGCCGAACACTGAAGCTTTCTTT. Residues: CASSLRRPNTEAFF.

The chain joins TRBV6-1 to TRBJ2-1; 7 bases align to TRBD2. With 1 base clipped from V and 6 bases from J, the junction kept 12 bases outside the gene matches. Per the germline V gene, CDR1 is MNHNS and CDR2 is SASEGT. The length of the CDR3 is 17 residues. Here the CDR3 reads CASSEGWERDGRNEQFF. The DNA of the CDR3 is TGTGCCAGCAGTGAAGGGTGGGAGCGGGATGGTCGCAATGAGCAGTTCTTC.

The chain carries TRBV7-2 and TRBJ2-7; TRBD2 matches 7 bases. Germline V CDR1 and CDR2: SGHTA, FQGNSA. Unmatched junction bases numbered 8, after V lost 1 base and J lost 2 bases. The CDR3 consists of 16 residues. This CDR3 reads CASSLGPSGPTYEQYF. The CDR3 nucleotides read TGTGCCAGCAGCTTAGGGCCTAGCGGTCCTACCTACGAGCAGTACTTC.

The chain couples TRBV19 to TRBJ2-7; 7 positions match TRBD1. The CDR3 has 14 residues. CDR1 and CDR2 (germline): LNHDA, SQIVND (reference sequence). V lost 5 bases to trimming and J lost 2 bases; unmatched junction nucleotides: 6. In nucleotides, the CDR3 is TGTGCCAGTAGTGGCTCGGGACAGACCTACGAGCAGTACTTC. Translating it yields CASSGSGQTYEQYF.